This record concerns one TCR beta chain sequence. There are 15 residues in the CDR3. CDR1 and CDR2 (germline): SGHNT, YYREEE (reference sequence). V was trimmed by 4 bases and J by 4 bases, leaving 16 bases between them. The source of the sample is a study of OX40 agonist ivuxolimab in advanced cancers. Study context: Partial response was recorded in three patients: one hepatocellular carcinoma and two cutaneous melanoma cases.

Using immunoSEQ multiplex PCR, the repertoire was profiled, and TCRdb retains in-frame clones only, with some absent. Here the sample spans more than 70,000 clones, more than 70% being singletons. Sequences were derived from CD4+ or CD8+ T cells sorted from blood, sampled in a trial of the OX40 agonist ivuxolimab. This clonotype originated in an adult with an advanced solid tumor such as melanoma, head and neck, liver or kidney cancer. The V call is TRBV5-4, the J call TRBJ2-3; possible D gene TRBD2, 5 bases. CDR3 nucleotide sequence: TGTGCCAGCAGCAGGGTAGACTATTCATCAGATACGCAGTATTTT. Translation: CASSRVDYSSDTQYF.